One sample yielded the 30 T cell receptor beta chains listed below, sequenced in a study of monozygotic twins with inflammatory bowel disease. TCRdb re-called the 5' RACE reads; one entry per CDR3 protein, DNA not given. The table counts 80,000 or so distinct CDR3 sequences; 7.4% lies in the top ten. Material for sequencing was blood. These receptors came from a human donor with ulcerative colitis or Crohn's disease, or a healthy co-twin of an affected twin (not recorded which).

The J gene is TRBJ1-2, the V gene TRBV12-3 or TRBV12-4; with no DNA, the TCRdb D assignment of TRBD1 cannot be verified. This CDR3 is built from 15 residues. CDR3 protein: CASRSNYRGRTGYTF.

The rearrangement joins TRBV12-2 to TRBJ2-5; TCRdb gives TRBD1 as the D gene, but with no DNA this cannot be confirmed. TRBV12-2 is listed as a pseudogene. The CDR3 length is 15 residues. Here the CDR3 reads CASRSQGNFQETQYF.

The V gene is TRBV20-1, the J gene TRBJ1-2; TCRdb selects TRBD1, and the lack of DNA leaves this call unchecked. Germline CDR1 is DFQATT and CDR2 is SNEGSKA (reference sequence). This CDR3 has 13 amino acids. CDR3 in amino acids: CSALRDSTYPYTF.

The chain recombines TRBV7-8 with TRBJ1-4; the TCRdb D gene call, TRBD1, has no DNA to confirm it. Germline V gene sequence: CDR1 SGHVS, CDR2 FQNEAQ. The CDR3 covers 17 residues. CDR3: CASSAGTGPGAGEKLFF.

This chain uses TRBV2 with TRBJ2-2; the D gene TCRdb calls, TRBD1, cannot be checked with no DNA. CDR1 and CDR2 (germline): SNHLY, FYNNEI. This CDR3 has 14 amino acids. CDR3 sequence: CASTKMGDTGELFF.

The CDR3 is CASSSQAGLSTDTQYF. The rearrangement links TRBV5-1 to TRBJ2-3; the TRBD2 assignment by TCRdb is unverifiable without DNA. CDR3 length equals 16 residues. Germline CDR1 reads SGHRS; CDR2 reads YFSETQ.

The rearrangement joins TRBV5-1 to TRBJ2-6. This CDR3 contains 20 residues. Germline V gives CDR1 SGHRS, CDR2 YFSETQ. CDR3: CASSLEGRVTGLSGANVLTF.

The chain couples TRBV5-5 to TRBJ2-3; the D call from TCRdb, TRBD1, cannot be confirmed without DNA. This CDR3 is built from 18 residues. Germline V gives CDR1 SGHKS, CDR2 YYEKEE (reference sequence). The CDR3 spells CASSLESWTDSGTDTQYF.

V is TRBV7-3 and J is TRBJ2-3; TCRdb's D call, TRBD2, is unchecked because there is no DNA. This CDR3 is built from 15 residues. Looked up from germline, CDR1 is SGHTA and CDR2 is FQGTGA. The CDR3 sequence is CASSSSGISTDTQYF.

CDR3 sequence reads: CASSLAPRGSGGRASTDTQYF. V usage is TRBV7-2 and J usage is TRBJ2-3; absent DNA, TCRdb's TRBD1 call cannot be checked. There are 21 residues in the CDR3. Germline lookup yields CDR1 SGHTA and CDR2 FQGNSA. Complete variable domain (other parts from reference TRBV7-2 and TRBJ2-3): GAGVSQSPSNKVTEKGKDVELRCDPISGHTALYWYRQSLGQGLEFLIYFQGNSAPDKSGLPSDRFSAERTGGSVSTLTIQRTQQEDSAVYLCASSLAPRGSGGRASTDTQYFGPGTRLTVL.

This chain uses TRBV5-1 with TRBJ1-2; TCRdb selects TRBD1, and the lack of DNA leaves this call unchecked. The CDR3 has 15 amino acids. The germline gives CDR1 SGHRS, CDR2 YFSETQ. The CDR3 region is CASSLTGSENYGYTF.

This chain connects TRBV29-1 to TRBJ2-5; lacking DNA, the TRBD1 call made by TCRdb goes unchecked. This CDR3 region has 14 residues. Germline V lookup: CDR1 SQVTM, CDR2 ANQGSEA. The CDR3 region is CSVEGGLRVETQYF.

The V and J genes are TRBV27 and TRBJ1-2; TCRdb proposes TRBD1, but this gene call is untestable without DNA. The CDR3 is 13 residues long. Per germline, CDR1 MNHEY and CDR2 SMNVEV (reference sequence). The chain's CDR3 is CASSLSPLGGYTF.

V gene TRBV11-3 combines with J gene TRBJ2-2; TCRdb's assignment of TRBD2 cannot be checked, as there is no DNA. The CDR3 is 15 amino acids. The V gene's germline CDR1 is SGHNT and CDR2 YENEEA. The CDR3 here is CASSLMAGGTGELFF.

CDR3 loop: CASSRRTSVVMGEQFF. The V and J genes are TRBV7-8 and TRBJ2-1; TCRdb returns TRBD2, unconfirmable since there is no DNA. CDR3 length: 16 amino acids. CDR1 SGHVS and CDR2 FQNEAQ come from the germline V gene.

This clonotype is medium-sized by frequency. The J gene is TRBJ2-7, the V gene TRBV7-9; TCRdb's assignment of TRBD1 cannot be checked, as there is no DNA. The CDR3 length is 13 residues. The V gene's germline CDR1 is SEHNR and CDR2 FQNEAQ (reference sequence). The CDR3: CASSPDTMYEQYF.

The J gene is TRBJ1-1, the V gene TRBV19; TCRdb indicates TRBD1, and absent DNA this call remains unverified. Germline lookup yields CDR1 LNHDA and CDR2 SQIVND (reference sequence). The CDR3 is 13 residues long. The CDR3 loop is CASSDRPNTEAFF.

The rearrangement joins TRBV5-1 to TRBJ2-1; the D call from TCRdb, TRBD1, cannot be confirmed without DNA. The CDR3 has 15 amino acids. The germline gives CDR1 SGHRS, CDR2 YFSETQ. The CDR3 is CASSLTGQGYNEQFF.

The gene calls are TRBV7-8 and TRBJ2-5; TCRdb reports TRBD1, a call that lacks DNA to check it against. Per the germline V gene, CDR1 is SGHVS and CDR2 is FQNEAQ. This CDR3 spans 15 amino acids. The CDR3 loop is CASSLGGVFRETQYF. Full variable domain (missing parts from reference TRBV7-8 and TRBJ2-5): GAGVSQSPRYKVAKRGQDVALRCDPISGHVSLFWYQQALGQGPEFLTYFQNEAQLDKSGLPSDRFFAERPEGSVSTLKIQRTQQEDSAVYLCASSLGGVFRETQYFGPGTRLLVL.

This rearrangement joins TRBV20-1 to TRBJ1-4; lacking DNA, the TRBD1 call made by TCRdb goes unchecked. Germline V gene data show CDR1 as DFQATT and CDR2 as SNEGSKA (reference sequence). The length of the CDR3 is 12 residues. This CDR3 is CSARYREEKLFF.

The CDR3 region is CASSEDRSSGNTIYF. The V gene is TRBV13, the J gene TRBJ1-3. The CDR3 runs to 15 residues. CDR1 is PRHDT and CDR2 is FYEKMQ in the germline V gene (reference sequence).

The chain combines TRBV5-1 with TRBJ2-7. The germline V gene encodes CDR1 SGHRS and CDR2 YFSETQ. The CDR3 length is 13 residues. The CDR3 loop is CASSRRDSGEQYF.

The chain links TRBV25-1 to TRBJ1-1; TCRdb's D gene call, TRBD1, goes unchecked for lack of DNA. The CDR3 consists of 14 residues. CDR1 is MGHDK, CDR2 SYGVNS, per germline. CDR3 residues: CASTLGQGGTEAFF.

V gene TRBV18 combines with J gene TRBJ1-5. CDR3 length: 14 residues. CDR1 and CDR2 (germline): KGHSH, LQKENI. The CDR3 here is CASSPEVSSLTQHF.

The chain carries TRBV5-1 and TRBJ2-1; the TCRdb D gene call, TRBD2, has no DNA to confirm it. Germline V gene sequence: CDR1 SGHRS, CDR2 YFSETQ. This CDR3 has 16 residues. The CDR3 sequence: CASSLALGEGYNEQFF.

The chain has TRBV7-8 and TRBJ2-1; TCRdb indicates TRBD1, and absent DNA this call remains unverified. This CDR3 has 14 amino acids. Per germline, CDR1 SGHVS and CDR2 FQNEAQ. CDR3 in amino acids: CASSSRGHPPEQFF.

The chain has TRBV6-1 and TRBJ2-5; the TRBD1 assignment by TCRdb is unverifiable without DNA. Per the germline V gene, CDR1 is MNHNS and CDR2 is SASEGT. The CDR3 runs 14 residues. This chain's CDR3 is CASSEVWTGGTQYF.

This sequence joins TRBV9 and TRBJ2-7; TCRdb's D call of TRBD1 is untestable without DNA. The CDR3 is 16 residues long. Germline CDR1 reads SGDLS; CDR2 reads YYNGEE. CDR3 sequence: CASSVATTGDREEQYF.

CDR3 region: CASSLQGANVGGYTF. The chain uses TRBV27 and TRBJ1-2; TCRdb outputs TRBD1, but without DNA this stays unchecked. The germline CDR1 and CDR2 sequences are MNHEY and SMNVEV (reference sequence). This CDR3 spans 15 amino acids.

The chain has TRBV7-9 and TRBJ1-5. CDR3 size: 12 residues. The germline gives CDR1 SEHNR, CDR2 FQNEAQ (reference sequence). Here the CDR3 reads CASSPPDQPQHF.